This entry describes one T cell receptor (beta chain). Its antigen is unknown. These data belong to a study of cytomegalovirus exposure and HLA in healthy donors. Study-wide findings and caveats: Sequencing artifact likely explains a cluster of highly shared sequence variants.

PCR involved 60 Vbeta and 13 Jbeta primers. Assay: immunoSEQ multiplex PCR; the TCRdb copy retains only in-frame clones and omits some. The data hold 65,000 to 95,000 clones, with 70% to 80% observed a single time. This TCR came from a man aged 30-40 years in good health and CMV-seronegative. The sample was PBMCs.

The CDR3 loop reads CASRPHRDRNTEAFF. The CDR3 bases are TGTGCCAGCAGACCCCACAGGGACAGGAACACTGAAGCTTTCTTT. The rearrangement joins TRBV6-5 to TRBJ1-1; TRBD1 aligns across 7 bases. V lost 6 bases to trimming and J lost 1 base; unmatched junction nucleotides: 8. The germline V gene encodes CDR1 MNHEY and CDR2 SVGAGI. There are 15 residues in the CDR3.